The sequence of this TCR beta chain was determined in a study of blood T cell repertoires in COVID-19. Across the study: Nucleic acid was either cDNA or gDNA, and it came from T cells, B-cell-depleted T cells, or PBMCs.

CDR3 size: 15 residues. Germline V lookup: CDR1 SEHNR, CDR2 FQNEAQ (reference sequence). V was trimmed by 8 bases and J by 3 bases, leaving 17 bases between them. Original data processing: Amplifying reference gene primers gave estimates of nucleated cell counts. Method: immunoSEQ multiplex PCR; TCRdb's copy keeps in-frame clones and lacks some. That table is the source of V, J and clone size, and D and trimming were worked out from the DNA. Seen here are 100,000 or so clones, under 80% observed once, and the top ten hold approximately 19%. This chain uses TRBV7-9 with TRBJ2-1; D perhaps matches TRBD1 (7 bases). Sequencing was performed on peripheral blood. This receptor was obtained from a woman in her 70s with acute or convalescent COVID-19. CDR3 sequence reads: CASGPNRGGYNEQFF. The CDR3 DNA reads as TGTGCCAGCGGCCCAAACAGGGGAGGCTACAATGAGCAGTTCTTC.